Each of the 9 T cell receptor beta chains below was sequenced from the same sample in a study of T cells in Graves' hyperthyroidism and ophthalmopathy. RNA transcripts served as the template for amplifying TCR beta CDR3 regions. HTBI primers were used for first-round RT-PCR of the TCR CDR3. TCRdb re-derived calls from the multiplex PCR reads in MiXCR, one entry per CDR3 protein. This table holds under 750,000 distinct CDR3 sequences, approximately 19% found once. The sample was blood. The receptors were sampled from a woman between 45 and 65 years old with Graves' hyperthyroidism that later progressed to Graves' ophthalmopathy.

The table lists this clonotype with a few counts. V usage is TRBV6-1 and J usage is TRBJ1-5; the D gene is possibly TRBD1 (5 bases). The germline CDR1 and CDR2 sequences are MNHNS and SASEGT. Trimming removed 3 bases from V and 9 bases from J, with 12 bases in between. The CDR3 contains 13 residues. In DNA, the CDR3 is TGTGCCAGCAGTGAGGGGGAGGCAGGGCCCCAGCATTTT. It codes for CASSEGEAGPQHF.

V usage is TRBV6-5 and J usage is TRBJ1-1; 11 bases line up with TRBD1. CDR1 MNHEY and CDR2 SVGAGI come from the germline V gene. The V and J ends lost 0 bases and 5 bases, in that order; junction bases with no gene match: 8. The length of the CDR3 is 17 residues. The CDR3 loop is CASSYSSGTGGWTEAFF. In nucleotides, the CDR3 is TGTGCCAGCAGTTACTCTTCCGGGACAGGGGGGTGGACTGAAGCTTTCTTT.

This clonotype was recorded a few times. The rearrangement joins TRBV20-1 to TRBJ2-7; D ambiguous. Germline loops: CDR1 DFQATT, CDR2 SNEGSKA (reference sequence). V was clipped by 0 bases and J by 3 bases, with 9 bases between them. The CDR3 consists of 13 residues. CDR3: CSAREPRIYEQYF. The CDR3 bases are TGCAGTGCTAGAGAGCCCAGAATCTACGAGCAGTACTTC.

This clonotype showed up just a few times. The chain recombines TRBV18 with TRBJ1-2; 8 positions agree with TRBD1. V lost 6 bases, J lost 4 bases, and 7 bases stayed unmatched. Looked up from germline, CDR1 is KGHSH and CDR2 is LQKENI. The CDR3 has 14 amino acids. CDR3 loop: CASSPGGDGYGYTF. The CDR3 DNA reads TGTGCCAGCTCGCCAGGGGGCGACGGCTATGGCTACACCTTC.

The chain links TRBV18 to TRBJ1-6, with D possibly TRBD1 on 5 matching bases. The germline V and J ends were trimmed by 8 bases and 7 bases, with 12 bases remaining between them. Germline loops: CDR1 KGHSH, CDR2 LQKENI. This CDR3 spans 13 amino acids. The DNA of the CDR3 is TGTGCCAGCGCCGGGGACGGAAATTCACCCCTCCACTTT. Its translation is CASAGDGNSPLHF.

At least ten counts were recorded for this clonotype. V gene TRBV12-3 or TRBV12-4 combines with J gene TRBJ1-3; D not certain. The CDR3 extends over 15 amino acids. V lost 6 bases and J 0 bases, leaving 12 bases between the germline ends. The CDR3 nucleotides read TGTGCCAGCAGAAGACAATCTAGCTCTGGAAACACCATATATTTT. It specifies CASRRQSSSGNTIYF.

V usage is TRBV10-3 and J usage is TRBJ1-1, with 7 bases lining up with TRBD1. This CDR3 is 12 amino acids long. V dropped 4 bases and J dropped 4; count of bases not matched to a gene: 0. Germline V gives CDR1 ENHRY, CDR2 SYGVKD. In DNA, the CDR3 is TGTGCCATCAGTGGGGACAGCACTGAAGCTTTCTTT. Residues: CAISGDSTEAFF.

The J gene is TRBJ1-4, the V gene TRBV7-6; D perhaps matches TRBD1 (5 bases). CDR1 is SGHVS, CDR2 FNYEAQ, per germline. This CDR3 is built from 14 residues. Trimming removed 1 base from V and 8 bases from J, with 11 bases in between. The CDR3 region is CASSLVRGEEKLFF. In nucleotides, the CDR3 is TGTGCCAGCAGCTTAGTTCGGGGGGAGGAAAAACTGTTTTTT.

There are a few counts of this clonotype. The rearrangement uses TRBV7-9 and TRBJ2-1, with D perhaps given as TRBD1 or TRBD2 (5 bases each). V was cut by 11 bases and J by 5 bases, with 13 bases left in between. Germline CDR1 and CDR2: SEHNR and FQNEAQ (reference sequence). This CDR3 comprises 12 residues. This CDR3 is CADDRLNNEQFF. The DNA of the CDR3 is TGTGCCGACGACAGACTAAACAATGAGCAGTTCTTC.